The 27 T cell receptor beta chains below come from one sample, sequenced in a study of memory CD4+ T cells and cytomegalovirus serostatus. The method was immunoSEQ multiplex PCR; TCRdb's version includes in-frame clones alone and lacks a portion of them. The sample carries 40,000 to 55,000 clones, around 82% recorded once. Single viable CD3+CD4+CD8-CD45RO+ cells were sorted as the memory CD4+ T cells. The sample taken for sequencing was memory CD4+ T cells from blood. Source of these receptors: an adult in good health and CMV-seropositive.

The CDR3 region has the DNA TGTGCCAGCAGCTTAGCGGGGACAGGGGCTTCTCAGCCCCAGCATTTT. This encodes CASSLAGTGASQPQHF. The chain employs TRBV7-2 and TRBJ1-5, with 10 nucleotides matching TRBD1. CDR1 and CDR2 (germline): SGHTA, FQGNSA. The CDR3 sequence is 16 residues long. V shed 0 bases and J 6 bases; nucleotides not matched to a gene: 5.

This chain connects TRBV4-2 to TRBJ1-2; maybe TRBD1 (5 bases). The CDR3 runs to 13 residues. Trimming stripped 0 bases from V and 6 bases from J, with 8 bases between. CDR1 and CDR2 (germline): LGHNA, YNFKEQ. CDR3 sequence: CASSQEGGDGYTF. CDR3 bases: TGTGCCAGCAGCCAAGAGGGGGGAGATGGCTACACCTTC.

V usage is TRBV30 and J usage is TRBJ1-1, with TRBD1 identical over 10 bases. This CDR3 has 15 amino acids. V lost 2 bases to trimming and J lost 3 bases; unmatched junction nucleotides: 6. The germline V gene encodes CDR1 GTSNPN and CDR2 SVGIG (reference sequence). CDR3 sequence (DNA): TGTGCCTGGAGTCGACAGGGGGCATTTTACACTGAAGCTTTCTTT. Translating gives CAWSRQGAFYTEAFF.

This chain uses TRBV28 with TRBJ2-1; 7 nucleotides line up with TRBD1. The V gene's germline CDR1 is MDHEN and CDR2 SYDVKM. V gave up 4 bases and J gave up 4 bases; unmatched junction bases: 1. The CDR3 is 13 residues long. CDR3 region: CASSSDRYNEQFF. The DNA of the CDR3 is TGTGCCAGCAGTTCGGACAGGTACAATGAGCAGTTCTTC.

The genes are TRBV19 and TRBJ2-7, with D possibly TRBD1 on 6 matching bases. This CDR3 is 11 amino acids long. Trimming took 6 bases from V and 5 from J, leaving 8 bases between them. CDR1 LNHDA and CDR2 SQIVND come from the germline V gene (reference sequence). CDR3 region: CASRQGNEQYF. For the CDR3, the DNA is TGTGCCAGTAGACAGGGTAACGAGCAGTACTTC.

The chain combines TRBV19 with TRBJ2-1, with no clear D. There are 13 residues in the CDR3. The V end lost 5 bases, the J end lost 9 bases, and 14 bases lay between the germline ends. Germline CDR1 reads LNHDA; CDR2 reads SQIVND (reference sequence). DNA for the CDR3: TGTGCCAGTAGTGGCCCCCTATTAACTGAGCAGTTCTTC. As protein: CASSGPLLTEQFF.

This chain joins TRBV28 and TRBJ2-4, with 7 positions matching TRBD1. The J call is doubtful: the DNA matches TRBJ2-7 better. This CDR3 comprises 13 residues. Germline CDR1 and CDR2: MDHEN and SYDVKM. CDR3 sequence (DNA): TGTGCCAGCAGTCCCCCGGACAGGTACGAGCAGTACTTC. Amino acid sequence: CASSPPDRYEQYF.

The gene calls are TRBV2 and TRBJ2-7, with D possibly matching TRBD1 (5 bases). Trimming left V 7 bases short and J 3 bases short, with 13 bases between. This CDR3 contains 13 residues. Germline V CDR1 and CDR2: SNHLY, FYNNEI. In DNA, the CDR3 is TGTGCCAGCACGGCAGGGAAAGACTACGAGCAGTACTTC. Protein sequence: CASTAGKDYEQYF.

The DNA of the CDR3 is TGTGCCACCAGCAGAGGATCTAGCCCCACAGATACGCAGTATTTT. This translates into CATSRGSSPTDTQYF. The chain joins TRBV15 to TRBJ2-3; possible D gene TRBD2, 5 bases. Looked up from germline, CDR1 is LNHNV and CDR2 is YYDKDF (reference sequence). V lost 1 base to trimming and J lost 2 bases, with 10 bases between them. This CDR3 has 15 residues.

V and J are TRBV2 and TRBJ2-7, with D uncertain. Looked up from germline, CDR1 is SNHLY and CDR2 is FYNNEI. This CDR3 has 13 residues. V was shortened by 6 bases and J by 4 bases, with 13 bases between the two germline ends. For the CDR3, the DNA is TGTGCCAGCAGGAGGCAGATCTTATACGAGCAGTACTTC. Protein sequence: CASRRQILYEQYF.

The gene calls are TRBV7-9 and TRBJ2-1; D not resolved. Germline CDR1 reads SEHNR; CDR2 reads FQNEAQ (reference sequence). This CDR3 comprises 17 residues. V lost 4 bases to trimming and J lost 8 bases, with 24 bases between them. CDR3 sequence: CASSSPGWASSPDEQFF. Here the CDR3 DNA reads TGTGCCAGCAGCTCCCCGGGTTGGGCTAGTTCTCCCGATGAGCAGTTCTTC. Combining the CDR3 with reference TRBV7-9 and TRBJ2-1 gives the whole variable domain DTGVSQNPRHKITKRGQNVTFRCDPISEHNRLYWYRQTLGQGPEFLTYFQNEAQLEKSRLLSDRFSAERPKGSFSTLEIQRTEQGDSAMYLCASSSPGWASSPDEQFFGPGTRLTVL.

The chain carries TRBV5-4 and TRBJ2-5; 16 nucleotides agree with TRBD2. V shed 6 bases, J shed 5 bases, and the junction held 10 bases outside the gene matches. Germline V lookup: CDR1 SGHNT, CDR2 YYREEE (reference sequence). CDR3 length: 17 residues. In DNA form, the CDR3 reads TGTGCCAGCACCAACGAGGGACTAGCGGGGGGGTTCGAGACCCAGTACTTC. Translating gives CASTNEGLAGGFETQYF.

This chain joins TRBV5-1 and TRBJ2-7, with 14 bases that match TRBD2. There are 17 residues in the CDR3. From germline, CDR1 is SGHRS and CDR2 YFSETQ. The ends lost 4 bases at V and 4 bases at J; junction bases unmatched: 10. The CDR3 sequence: CASSLTRTSGGSYEQYF. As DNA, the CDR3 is TGCGCCAGCAGCCTAACCCGGACTAGCGGGGGGAGTTACGAGCAGTACTTC.

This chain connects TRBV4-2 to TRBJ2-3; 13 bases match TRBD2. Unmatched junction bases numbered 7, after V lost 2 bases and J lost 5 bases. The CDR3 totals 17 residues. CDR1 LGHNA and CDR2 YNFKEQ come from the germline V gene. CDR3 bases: TGTGCCAGCAGCCAATCAACTAGCGGGGGGGCCGTAGATACGCAGTATTTT. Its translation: CASSQSTSGGAVDTQYF.

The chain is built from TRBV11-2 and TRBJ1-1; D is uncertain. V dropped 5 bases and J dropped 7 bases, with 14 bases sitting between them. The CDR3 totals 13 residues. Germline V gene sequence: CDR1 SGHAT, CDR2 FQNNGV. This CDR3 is CASSPREDGEAFF. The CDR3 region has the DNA TGTGCCAGCAGCCCTAGGGAGGACGGTGAAGCTTTCTTT.

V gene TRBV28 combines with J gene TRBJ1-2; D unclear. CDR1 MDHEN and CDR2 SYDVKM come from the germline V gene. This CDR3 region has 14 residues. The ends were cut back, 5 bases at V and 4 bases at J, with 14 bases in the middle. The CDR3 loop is CASSPQNPRYGYTF. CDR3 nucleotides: TGTGCCAGCAGTCCCCAAAACCCACGCTATGGCTACACCTTC.

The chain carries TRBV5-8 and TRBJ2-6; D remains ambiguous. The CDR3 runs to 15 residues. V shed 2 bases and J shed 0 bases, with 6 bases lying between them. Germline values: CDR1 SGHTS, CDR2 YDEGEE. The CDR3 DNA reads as TGTGCCAGCAGCTTCCGAGCCTCTGGGGCCAACGTCCTGACTTTC. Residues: CASSFRASGANVLTF.

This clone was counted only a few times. In DNA, the CDR3 is TGTGCTAGTGGTTTGGGCGGCGGAACCGGGGAGCTGTTTTTT. Encoded protein: CASGLGGGTGELFF. V usage is TRBV12-5 and J usage is TRBJ2-2; no clear D gene. The CDR3 totals 14 residues. CDR1 and CDR2 from the germline V gene are LGHNT and FRNRAP. The germline V and J ends were trimmed by 1 base and 5 bases, with 8 bases remaining between them.

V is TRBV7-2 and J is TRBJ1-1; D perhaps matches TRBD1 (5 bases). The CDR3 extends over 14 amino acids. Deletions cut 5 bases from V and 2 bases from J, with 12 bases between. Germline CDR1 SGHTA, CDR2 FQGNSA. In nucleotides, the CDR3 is TGTGCCAGCAGCCCAGGGCGAATTAACACTGAAGCTTTCTTT. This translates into CASSPGRINTEAFF.

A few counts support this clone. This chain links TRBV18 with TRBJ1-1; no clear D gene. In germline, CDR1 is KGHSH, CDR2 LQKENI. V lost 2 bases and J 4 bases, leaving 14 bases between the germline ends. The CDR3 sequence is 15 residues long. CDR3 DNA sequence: TGTGCCAGCTCACCATCCGGGGTATCGGGCACTGAAGCTTTCTTT. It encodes CASSPSGVSGTEAFF.

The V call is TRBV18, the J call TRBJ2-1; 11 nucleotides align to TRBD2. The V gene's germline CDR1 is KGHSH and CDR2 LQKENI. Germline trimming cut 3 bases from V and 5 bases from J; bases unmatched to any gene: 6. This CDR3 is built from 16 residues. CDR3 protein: CASSPMTSGNHNEQFF. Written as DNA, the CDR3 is TGTGCCAGCTCACCGATGACTAGCGGGAACCACAATGAGCAGTTCTTC.

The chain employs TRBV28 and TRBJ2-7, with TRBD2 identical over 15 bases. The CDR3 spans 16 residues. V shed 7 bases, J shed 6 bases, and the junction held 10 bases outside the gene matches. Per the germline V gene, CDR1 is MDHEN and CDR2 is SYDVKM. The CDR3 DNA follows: TGTGCCAGCACCTCGCCAGGACTAGCGGGAGGGCCCGAGCAGTACTTC. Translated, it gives CASTSPGLAGGPEQYF.

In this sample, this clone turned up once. The CDR3 region is CASSKGQGRNTEAFF. In DNA form, the CDR3 reads TGTGCCAGCAGCAAAGGACAGGGCAGGAACACTGAAGCTTTCTTT. This chain uses TRBV7-9 with TRBJ1-1; 8 bases match TRBD1. V lost 5 bases, J lost 1 base, and 6 bases stayed unmatched. CDR1 SEHNR and CDR2 FQNEAQ come from the germline V gene (reference sequence). The CDR3 runs 15 residues.

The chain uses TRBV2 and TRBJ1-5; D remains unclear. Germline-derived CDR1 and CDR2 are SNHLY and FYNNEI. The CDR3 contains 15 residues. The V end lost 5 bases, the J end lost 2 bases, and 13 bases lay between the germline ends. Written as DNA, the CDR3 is TGTGCCAGCAGTTTAAAACTTGGACGCAATCAGCCCCAGCATTTT. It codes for CASSLKLGRNQPQHF.

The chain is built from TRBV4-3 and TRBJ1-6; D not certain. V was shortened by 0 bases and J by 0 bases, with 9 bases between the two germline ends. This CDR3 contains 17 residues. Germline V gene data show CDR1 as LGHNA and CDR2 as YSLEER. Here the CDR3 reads CASSQDEASSYNSPLHF. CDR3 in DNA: TGCGCCAGCAGCCAAGACGAGGCTAGCTCCTATAATTCACCCCTCCACTTT.

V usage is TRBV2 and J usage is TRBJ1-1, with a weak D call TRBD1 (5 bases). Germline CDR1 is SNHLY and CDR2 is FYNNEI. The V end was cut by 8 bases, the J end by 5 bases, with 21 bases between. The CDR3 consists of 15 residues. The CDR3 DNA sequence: TGTGCCAGCCCTGCTAGGGGAGGGTTGAGGACTGAAGCTTTCTTT. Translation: CASPARGGLRTEAFF.

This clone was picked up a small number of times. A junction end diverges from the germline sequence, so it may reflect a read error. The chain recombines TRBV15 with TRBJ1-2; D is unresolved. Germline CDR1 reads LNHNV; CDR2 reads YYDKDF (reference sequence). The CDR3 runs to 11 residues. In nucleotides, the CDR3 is TGTGCCACCAGCAGAGACAGTGGTCGGGTCTTC. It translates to CATSRDSGRVF. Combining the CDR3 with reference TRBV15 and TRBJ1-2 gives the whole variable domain DAMVIQNPRYQVTQFGKPVTLSCSQTLNHNVMYWYQQKSSQAPKLLFHYYDKDFNNEADTPDNFQSRRPNTSFCFLDIRSPGLGDTAMYLCATSRDSGRVFGSGTRLTVV.